This paragraph reports one TCR beta chain. Assay: immunoSEQ multiplex PCR; the TCRdb copy retains only in-frame clones and omits some. Here the sample spans some 320,000 clones, 85% being singletons. The germline CDR1 and CDR2 sequences are SNHLY and FYNNEI. The CDR3 sequence is 14 residues long. With 8 bases removed from V and 2 bases from J, the gap between germline ends came to 14 bases. Participant reports of clinical history set cohort assignment. The sample originates from a study of blood T cell repertoires in COVID-19. The overall study: The origin of the acute and convalescent COVID-19 samples was the United States, Italy and Spain.

The sequenced material came from PBMCs or T cells enriched from blood (not recorded which). This clonotype was sampled from a woman in her 30s who had been exposed to COVID-19. This sequence joins TRBV2 and TRBJ2-3; D perhaps matches TRBD2 (5 bases). CDR3 in DNA: TGTGCCAGCGACCCATCAGCGGACACAGATACGCAGTATTTT. Its protein product is CASDPSADTDTQYF.